These 29 T cell receptor beta chains originate from one sample sequenced in a study of tumor-infiltrating lymphocytes in primary liver carcinoma. Total RNA amounting to 450 to 550 ng was the source from which TCR beta cDNA was made with a constant-region primer. Nested multiplex PCR, run for three rounds with slightly modified ARM-PCR, yielded TCR beta libraries. The two initial PCR rounds, around 11 cycles each, used TRBV1-TRBV30 forward and C-beta reverse primers. Each CDR3 protein gets one entry after TCRdb re-called the multiplex PCR reads with MiXCR. The sample holds around 60,000 distinct CDR3 sequences, around 64% seen once. The tissue used was unsorted bulk material of about 20-33 mg. RNA and DNA were co-extracted from it with the AllPrep DNA/RNA mini kit. The specimen was liver tumor tissue from sampling region 4. The subset: tumor region T4, right-lateral pole. These receptor sequences come from a man aged 35 to 55 with primary liver carcinoma and hepatitis B virus infection.

In regard to this clonotype: Mismatch with germline at one junction end may stem from a read error. V is TRBV5-4 and J is TRBJ2-7, with D perhaps TRBD1 (6 bases). The CDR3 has 16 amino acids. Germline V lookup: CDR1 SGHNT, CDR2 YYREEE (reference sequence). The CDR3 reads CASSLAAAGAPYEQYF. DNA of the CDR3: TGTGCTAGCAGCTTGGCCGCGGCAGGGGCTCCCTACGAGCAGTACTTC.

Regarding this clonotype: The final CDR3 position lacks the conserved phenylalanine or tryptophan, pointing to a likely read error. The chain couples TRBV4-1 to TRBJ2-1; perhaps TRBD2 as D (6 bases). Germline lookup yields CDR1 MGHRA and CDR2 YSYEKL. The CDR3 has 15 residues. The CDR3, as DNA: TGTGCCAGCAACCAAAGTAGCGGATGGAACAATGAGCAGTTCCTC. It codes for CASNQSSGWNNEQFL.

Turning to this clonotype: Sequence at one end of the junction differs from germline and may be a read error. Here the CDR3 reads CASSENMAVAYDQYF. CDR3 DNA: TGTGCCAGCAGTGAGAACATGGCGGTCGCCTACGATCAGTACTTC. The chain employs TRBV2 and TRBJ2-7; no definite D call. Per the germline V gene, CDR1 is SNHLY and CDR2 is FYNNEI. The CDR3 is 15 amino acids.

The chain carries TRBV2 and TRBJ1-5; 10 positions agree with TRBD1. Germline values: CDR1 SNHLY, CDR2 FYNNEI. J lost 0 bases, V lost 0 bases, and 8 bases had no gene match. CDR3 length: 19 residues. This CDR3 reads CASSEAGQGMGYSNQPQHF. CDR3 coding DNA: TGTGCCAGCAGTGAAGCGGGACAGGGGATGGGGTATAGCAATCAGCCCCAGCATTTT.

In the case of this clonotype: Given a much more abundant clone one base away, this may be a read error. The DNA is omitted, as the CDR3 cannot be located on it reliably, and the CDR3 follows TCRdb's listing. The rearrangement links TRBV29-1 to TRBJ2-5; the D segment call TRBD1 is taken from the table without a DNA check. Termini included, the CDR3 measures 12 amino acids. CDR1 is SQVTM, CDR2 ANQGSEA, per germline. CDR3 in amino acids: CSVGGGTETKYF.

This clonotype has only a few counts. In DNA form, the CDR3 reads TGCAGCGTCCCAGACAGGGTGGATCAGGTTGAGAATTACTTC. Amino acids: CSVPDRVDQVENYF. This chain joins TRBV29-1 and TRBJ2-7, with 7 bases lining up with TRBD1. Germline CDR1 SQVTM, CDR2 ANQGSEA. Trimming at V came to 6 bases and at J to 13 bases, leaving 21 bases not matched to a gene. The CDR3 contains 14 residues.

As to this clonotype: The junction shows a germline mismatch at one end, possibly a read error. V usage is TRBV12-3 or TRBV12-4 and J usage is TRBJ2-4, with TRBD1 as a possible D gene (5 bases). The CDR3 loop spans 18 amino acids. CDR3 coding DNA: TGTGCCAGCAGTTTATGGGGTGGGGCGGATATGGCCAAAAACATTCAATACTTC. Amino acid sequence: CASSLWGGADMAKNIQYF.

This clonotype was found many times. This rearrangement joins TRBV5-1 to TRBJ2-1; D unresolved. Germline loops: CDR1 SGHRS, CDR2 YFSETQ. V was clipped by 4 bases and J by 0 bases, with 8 bases between them. This CDR3 comprises 14 residues. The CDR3 DNA reads TGCGCCAGCAGCCTTGCCAGCTCCTACAATGAGCAGTTCTTC. Its translation is CASSLASSYNEQFF.

Regarding this clonotype: One end of the junction does not line up with germline, which may come from a read error. The chain carries TRBV29-1 and TRBJ2-1; 13 bases line up with TRBD2. Germline V gene sequence: CDR1 SQVTM, CDR2 ANQGSEA. The CDR3 is 14 amino acids. CDR3 nucleotides: TGCAGCGTTCGTGTGACTAGCGGGGGGTATGATCAGTTCTTC. It encodes CSVRVTSGGYDQFF.

Comments on this clonotype: An end of the junction differs from the germline gene, which may be a read error. The gene calls are TRBV6-5 and TRBJ2-3; D gene ambiguous. Germline CDR1 is MNHEY and CDR2 is SVGAGI. CDR3 length: 14 residues. Here the CDR3 DNA reads TGTGCCAGCAGTAGAGAGAGGTGGGCAGATACGCGGTATTTT. It specifies CASSRERWADTRYF.

This chain joins TRBV7-8 and TRBJ2-7; D is uncertain. V shed 6 bases and J shed 7 bases, with 16 bases lying between them. The CDR3 covers 13 residues. Germline CDR1 SGHVS, CDR2 FQNEAQ. The CDR3 reads CASSLGPVEEQYF. The CDR3 DNA is TGTGCCAGCAGTTTGGGCCCGGTGGAGGAGCAGTACTTC.

The V and J genes are TRBV19 and TRBJ1-1; D is uncertain. Per the germline V gene, CDR1 is LNHDA and CDR2 is SQIVND (reference sequence). V dropped 6 bases and J dropped 4 bases, with 18 bases sitting between them. This CDR3 is built from 15 residues. The CDR3, as DNA: TGTGCCAGTAGCTGCGGACTCGGGGAGGGCACTGAAGCTTTCTTT. Its translation: CASSCGLGEGTEAFF.

As to this clonotype: Likely a read error: the CDR3 ends without its conserved phenylalanine or tryptophan. The chain uses TRBV11-2 and TRBJ1-1, with 7 positions matching TRBD1. The CDR3 sequence is 16 residues long. Germline CDR1 and CDR2: SGHAT and FQNNGV. In DNA form, the CDR3 reads TGTACCAGCAGCCCATCCAGGGGGTTGGTGAAGACTGAAGCTTTCTTA. This translates into CTSSPSRGLVKTEAFL.

The chain joins TRBV6-5 to TRBJ2-2; D is undetermined. Germline CDR1 MNHEY, CDR2 SVGAGI. The germline V and J ends were trimmed by 5 bases and 4 bases, with 11 bases remaining between them. This CDR3 has 14 amino acids. CDR3 in amino acids: CASSHAQSTGELFF. The CDR3 nucleotides read TGTGCCAGCAGTCACGCTCAGAGCACCGGGGAGCTGTTTTTT.

A word on this clonotype: One end of the junction fails to match germline, which may point to a read error. This sequence joins TRBV11-2 and TRBJ2-2; the D gene is possibly TRBD2 (5 bases). Per germline, CDR1 SGHAT and CDR2 FQNNGV. The CDR3 sequence is 15 residues long. The CDR3 spells CAGSFTGSNTGELFF. The CDR3 bases are TGTGCCGGCAGCTTTACGGGATCGAACACCGGGGAGCTGTTTTTC.

Points on this clonotype: Sequence at one end of the junction differs from germline and may be a read error. This chain joins TRBV6-2 or TRBV6-3 and TRBJ2-5; weak D call: TRBD2 (5 bases). CDR1 and CDR2 (germline): MNHEY, SVGEGT. This CDR3 is 16 amino acids long. The CDR3 DNA sequence: TGTGCCAGTAGTTACGTAGAGGGCCGTTCCCAGGAGACCCAGTACTTC. The encoded protein is CASSYVEGRSQETQYF.

The gene calls are TRBV29-1 and TRBJ2-3; TRBD1 might be the D (5 bases). This CDR3 is built from 13 residues. The germline V and J ends were trimmed by 4 bases and 5 bases, with 13 bases remaining between them. From germline, CDR1 is SQVTM and CDR2 ANQGSEA. CDR3 protein: CSVASLQGDTQYF. CDR3 sequence (DNA): TGCAGCGTTGCAAGCCTTCAGGGAGATACGCAGTATTTT.

For this clonotype: One end of the junction varies from germline; a read error may be responsible. V and J are TRBV11-2 and TRBJ2-2; tentative D call: TRBD1 (5 bases). CDR1 and CDR2 from the germline V gene are SGHAT and FQNNGV. CDR3 length: 13 amino acids. CDR3 sequence reads: CASSLMDTEELFF. The CDR3 DNA is TGTGCCAGCAGCCTGATGGACACCGAGGAGCTGTTTTTT. The full variable domain, with the rest looked up from reference TRBV11-2 and TRBJ2-2, is EAGVAQSPRYKIIEKRQSVAFWCNPISGHATLYWYQQILGQGPKLLIQFQNNGVVDDSQLPKDRFSAERLKGVDSTLKIQPAKLEDSAVYLCASSLMDTEELFFGEGSRLTVL.

This clonotype has at least ten counts. The chain uses TRBV7-9 and TRBJ2-7; possibly TRBD2 for D (6 bases). The germline V and J ends were trimmed by 4 bases and 0 bases, with 13 bases remaining between them. Germline CDR1 is SEHNR and CDR2 is FQNEAQ (reference sequence). The CDR3 totals 15 residues. The CDR3 protein is CASSSTKRVSYEQYF. CDR3 sequence (DNA): TGTGCCAGCAGCTCGACAAAGCGGGTCTCCTACGAGCAGTACTTC.

Notes on this clonotype: This may arise from a read error, as a much more abundant clone is one base away. The V gene is TRBV5-5, the J gene TRBJ1-2; the D gene is possibly TRBD1 (5 bases). CDR1 SGHKS and CDR2 YYEKEE come from the germline V gene (reference sequence). Trimming removed 4 bases at V and 1 base at J, with 11 bases between. This CDR3 spans 14 amino acids. The CDR3 DNA is TGTGCCAGCAGCGCTGGGGCACTTAACTATGGCTACACCTTC. It codes for CASSAGALNYGYTF.

For this clonotype: Without the conserved terminal phenylalanine or tryptophan, this CDR3 likely stems from a read error. CDR3 in amino acids: CTISERLADRRNEQYS. The DNA of the CDR3 is TGTACCATCAGTGAGAGGCTAGCGGACCGTCGGAACGAGCAGTACTCC. The chain links TRBV10-3 to TRBJ2-7, with 7 bases fitting TRBD2. Germline CDR1 ENHRY, CDR2 SYGVKD. The CDR3 is 16 amino acids.

Comments on this clonotype: The conserved final phenylalanine or tryptophan is absent from the CDR3, which likely points to a read error. V is TRBV14 and J is TRBJ2-1; 8 positions match TRBD2. The length of the CDR3 is 16 residues. CDR1 and CDR2 from the germline V gene are SGHDN and FVKESK. The CDR3 DNA is TGCGCCAGCAGTGCCGTAGCGGGATGGGTAAACAATGATCAGTTCTTA. Protein product: CASSAVAGWVNNDQFL.

Turning to this clonotype: An end of the junction does not agree with germline; a read error may underlie this. The V gene is TRBV12-3 or TRBV12-4, the J gene TRBJ2-7; 11 bases fit TRBD1. CDR3 length equals 15 residues. The chain's CDR3 is CASSSGQGAKYEQYF. In nucleotides, the CDR3 is TGTGCCAGTAGTTCAGGACAGGGGGCCAAGTACGAGCAGTACTTC.

The chain recombines TRBV7-8 with TRBJ2-1, with D perhaps matching TRBD1 (6 bases). CDR1 and CDR2 from the germline V gene are SGHVS and FQNEAQ. V shed 5 bases and J shed 5 bases, with 22 bases lying between them. The CDR3 is 17 amino acids. Here the CDR3 reads CASSIGQMALRHNEQFF. DNA of the CDR3: TGTGCCAGCAGCATCGGACAGATGGCCCTGAGACACAATGAGCAGTTCTTC.

In regard to this clonotype: Given the absence of the conserved phenylalanine or tryptophan at the CDR3 end, a read error is likely. The gene calls are TRBV11-1 and TRBJ2-7; no firm D call. The germline gives CDR1 SGHAT, CDR2 FQDESV (reference sequence). The CDR3 sequence is 12 residues long. DNA for the CDR3: TGTACCAGCAGCTTAACTCATTACGGGCAGTACATC. Protein sequence: CTSSLTHYGQYI.

To note about this clonotype: One end of the junction varies from germline; a read error may be responsible. The V and J genes are TRBV6-2 or TRBV6-3 and TRBJ2-1, with TRBD1 as a possible D gene (6 bases). CDR3 length: 15 residues. The germline V gene encodes CDR1 MNHEY and CDR2 SVGEGT. The CDR3 DNA is TGTGCCAGCAGTCGAGGGGACACTACCTACAATGACCAGTTCTTC. Amino acids: CASSRGDTTYNDQFF.

As concerns this clonotype: The junction departs from germline at one end; a sequencing error may be responsible. V usage is TRBV5-1 and J usage is TRBJ1-1; 8 nucleotides match TRBD1. Germline V CDR1 and CDR2: SGHRS, YFSETQ. The CDR3 is 14 amino acids. The CDR3 here is CTSSEGTGNTEAFF. DNA of the CDR3: TGCACCAGCAGTGAGGGGACAGGAAACACTGAAGCTTTCTTT. Variable domain in full (rest from reference TRBV5-1 and TRBJ1-1): KAGVTQTPRYLIKTRGQQVTLSCSPISGHRSVSWYQQTPGQGLQFLFEYFSETQRNKGNFPGRFSGRQFSNSRSEMNVSTLELGDSALYLCTSSEGTGNTEAFFGQGTRLTVV.

In this sample, this clonotype turned up many times. Just one base apart from a much larger clone, this may be a read error. The CDR3 carries no conserved terminal phenylalanine or tryptophan, so it likely arises from a read error. This chain links TRBV4-1 with TRBJ2-1; D call uncertain. The CDR3 totals 15 residues. The V gene lost 5 bases and the J gene lost 0 bases, with 11 bases spanning the gap. Germline V gives CDR1 MGHRA, CDR2 YSYEKL. The CDR3 region is CASSVIGGSYNEQFL. The CDR3 nucleotides read TGCGCCAGCAGCGTCATTGGTGGCTCCTACAATGAGCAGTTCCTC.

This clonotype was detected only a few times. This CDR3 reads CASSLAIGTEAFF. The CDR3 DNA follows: TGTGCCAGCAGCTTAGCTATCGGGACCGAAGCTTTCTTT. The chain carries TRBV11-2 and TRBJ1-1; D perhaps matches TRBD1 (5 bases). Germline CDR1 is SGHAT and CDR2 is FQNNGV. The CDR3 is made up of 13 amino acids. Trimming stripped 1 base from V and 8 bases from J, with 11 bases between. Using reference TRBV11-2 and TRBJ1-1 for the parts outside the CDR3, the full variable domain is EAGVAQSPRYKIIEKRQSVAFWCNPISGHATLYWYQQILGQGPKLLIQFQNNGVVDDSQLPKDRFSAERLKGVDSTLKIQPAKLEDSAVYLCASSLAIGTEAFFGQGTRLTVV.